These 5 T cell receptor beta chains share one sample of origin, sequenced in a study of response to subunit inactivated influenza vaccine. A single record per CDR3 protein comes from TCRdb applying MiXCR to the RT-PCR reads. The table has 550,000 to 600,000 distinct CDR3 sequences, about an eighth seen once; the top ten hold roughly 10%. Sample: PBMCs from blood, taken on the day of vaccination. Receptors were obtained from a middle-aged man who received an inactivated influenza vaccine.

The chain recombines TRBV4-1 with TRBJ1-3; no clear D. The germline V and J ends were trimmed by 1 base and 2 bases, with 3 bases remaining between them. Germline V gene sequence: CDR1 MGHRA, CDR2 YSYEKL. CDR3 size: 13 residues. Here the CDR3 reads CASSQVPGNTIYF. For the CDR3, the DNA is TGCGCCAGCAGCCAAGTTCCTGGAAACACCATATATTTT.

This clonotype was detected ten times or more. Its ends do not fully match the called genes, so a read error is possible. The chain combines TRBV5-1 with TRBJ1-4; TRBD1 matches 7 bases. The V gene's germline CDR1 is SGHRS and CDR2 YFSETQ. The CDR3 has 14 residues. CDR3: CASSLGTVNEKLFF. CDR3 in DNA: TGTGCCAGCAGCCTCGGGACAGTGAATGAAAAACTGTTTTTT.

This clonotype was observed many times. The chain uses TRBV6-4 and TRBJ2-1; D may be TRBD1 (5 bases). V gave up 5 bases and J gave up 4 bases, with 18 bases separating them. Per germline, CDR1 MRHNA and CDR2 SNTAGT. The CDR3 consists of 16 residues. CDR3 DNA sequence: TGTGCCAGCAGTTACGCAGAGGACACACGTTACAATGAGCAGTTCTTC. This encodes CASSYAEDTRYNEQFF.

This clonotype was seen at least ten times. The chain links TRBV27 to TRBJ2-5; D remains unclear. V lost 6 bases to trimming and J lost 4 bases, with 15 bases between them. Germline V gives CDR1 MNHEY, CDR2 SMNVEV (reference sequence). The CDR3 length is 14 residues. Written as DNA, the CDR3 is TGTGCCAGCAGCCCCGTCGCCCCAACAGAGACCCAGTACTTC. Translating it yields CASSPVAPTETQYF.

This chain joins TRBV6-1 and TRBJ1-2; the D gene is possibly TRBD1 (6 bases). This CDR3 is built from 15 residues. Trimming stripped 2 bases from V and 2 bases from J, with 12 bases between. Per germline, CDR1 MNHNS and CDR2 SASEGT. CDR3 protein: CASSELGGVNYGYTF. CDR3 sequence (DNA): TGTGCCAGCAGTGAACTGGGGGGCGTCAACTATGGCTACACCTTC.